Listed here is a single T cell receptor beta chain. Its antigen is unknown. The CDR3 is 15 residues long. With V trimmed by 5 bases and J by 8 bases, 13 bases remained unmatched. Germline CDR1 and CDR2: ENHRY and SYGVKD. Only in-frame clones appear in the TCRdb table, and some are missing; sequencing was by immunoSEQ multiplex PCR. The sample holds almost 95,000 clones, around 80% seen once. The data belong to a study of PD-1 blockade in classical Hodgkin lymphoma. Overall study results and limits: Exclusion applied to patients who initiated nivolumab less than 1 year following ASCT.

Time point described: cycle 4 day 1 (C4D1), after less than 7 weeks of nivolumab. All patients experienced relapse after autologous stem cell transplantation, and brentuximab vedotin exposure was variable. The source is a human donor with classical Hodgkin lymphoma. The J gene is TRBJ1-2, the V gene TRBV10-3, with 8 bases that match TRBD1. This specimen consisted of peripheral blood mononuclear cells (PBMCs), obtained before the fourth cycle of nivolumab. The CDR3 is CAISSSGTGLSGYTF. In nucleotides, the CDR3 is TGTGCCATCAGTAGTTCCGGGACAGGCCTCTCGGGCTACACCTTC.